One TCR beta chain is described in this entry. Reverse transcription of about 0.5 to 1 ug RNA was carried out with random hexamers. One entry per CDR3 protein results from TCRdb running MiXCR on the immunoSEQ multiplex PCR reads. The table has about 200,000 distinct CDR3 sequences, just under 95% seen once; the top ten hold 0.082%. This sample is part of a study of CD8 T cells in Susac syndrome. V shed 7 bases and J shed 4 bases, with 13 bases lying between them. Germline CDR1 SQVTM, CDR2 ANQGSEA. The CDR3 length is 12 residues. TCR beta sequences were obtained from blood CD8+ and CD4+ T cells. TEMRA cells were enriched by FACS, while CD8+ and CD4+ T cells were obtained through a negative isolation that was performed magnetically.

The source material was CD4+ T cells from PBMCs. This sequence originates from a human donor with multiple sclerosis. The chain combines TRBV29-1 with TRBJ2-5; D possibly matches TRBD1 or TRBD2 (6 bases each). As DNA, the CDR3 is TGCAGCGGAGGCGGGACAACAGAGACCCAGTACTTC. Translated: CSGGGTTETQYF.